The 8 T cell receptor beta chains below come from one sample, sequenced in a study of blood T cells in healthy people across ages. PCR was performed a second time for 7 to 11 cycles using a sample-barcoded 5' primer and a J-beta primer mix. A single record per CDR3 protein comes from TCRdb applying MiXCR to the 5' RACE reads. The sample records fewer than 800,000 distinct CDR3 sequences, about 52% being singletons. Sequencing was carried out using blood. The receptors were gathered from a woman aged 60-70 years in good health.

As for this clonotype: An end of the junction does not agree with germline; a read error may underlie this. The V and J genes are TRBV27 and TRBJ2-7; D possibly matches TRBD1 or TRBD2 (6 bases each). The CDR3 covers 12 residues. Germline-derived CDR1 and CDR2 are MNHEY and SMNVEV (reference sequence). In DNA, the CDR3 is TGTGCCACCGGGGGCGATGGCGACGAGCAGTGCTTC. Amino acid sequence: CATGGDGDEQCF.

This chain uses TRBV20-1 with TRBJ2-5; a possible D gene is TRBD1 (5 bases). The better agreement between TRBJ2-7 and the DNA end casts doubt on the J call. CDR3 length equals 11 residues. CDR1 and CDR2 (germline): DFQATT, SNEGSKA (reference sequence). For the CDR3, the DNA is TGCAGTGCTAGTATAGGGGACGAGCAGTACTTC. Its protein is CSASIGDEQYF.

This clonotype was seen a few times. CDR3 sequence: CASSKGTSGSVFSDTQYF. The CDR3 region has the DNA TGTGCCAGCAGCAAAGGGACTAGCGGGAGCGTGTTCTCAGATACGCAGTATTTT. V gene TRBV12-3 or TRBV12-4 combines with J gene TRBJ2-3; 14 bases line up with TRBD2. This CDR3 has 18 amino acids. V dropped 6 bases and J dropped 4; count of bases not matched to a gene: 12.

This clonotype was counted ten times or more. V usage is TRBV20-1 and J usage is TRBJ2-5; 7 bases map to TRBD1. The CDR3 totals 13 residues. Looked up from germline, CDR1 is DFQATT and CDR2 is SNEGSKA (reference sequence). J lost 6 bases, V lost 4 bases, and 8 bases had no gene match. CDR3 nucleotide sequence: TGCAGTGCTAACAGGGGCCCGGGACAGACCCAGTACTTC. It specifies CSANRGPGQTQYF.

The CDR3 is CAISERPTDYNEQYF. In nucleotides, the CDR3 is TGTGCCATCAGTGAGCGTCCGACAGACTACAATGAGCAGTACTTC. The chain is built from TRBV10-3 and TRBJ2-1; D possibly uses TRBD1 or TRBD2 (5 bases each). The DNA end lines up better with TRBJ2-7; the J call may be wrong. This CDR3 is built from 15 residues. Per the germline V gene, CDR1 is ENHRY and CDR2 is SYGVKD.

This clonotype has only a few counts. The V call is TRBV11-2, the J call TRBJ2-3; D uncertain. Germline V CDR1 and CDR2: SGHAT, FQNNGV. The CDR3 consists of 13 residues. V lost 4 bases, J lost 9 bases, and 14 bases lay in between. The CDR3 DNA follows: TGTGCCAGCAGCTCGCATCGTTCCCCGACGCAGTATTTT. Its translation is CASSSHRSPTQYF.

This chain uses TRBV5-1 with TRBJ2-5, with no clear D. V lost 7 bases, J lost 11 bases, and 30 bases lay in between. CDR1 is SGHRS, CDR2 YFSETQ, per germline. The CDR3 spans 16 residues. The CDR3 sequence is CASSQGHPASYNEQYF. The CDR3 nucleotides are TGCGCCAGCTCACAAGGGCACCCCGCCTCCTACAATGAGCAGTACTTC.

Details on this clonotype: The CDR3 does not end in the conserved phenylalanine or tryptophan, so this is likely a read error. The V and J genes are TRBV6-2 or TRBV6-3 and TRBJ2-7, with a weak D call TRBD1 (5 bases). The CDR3 spans 16 residues. Germline V gene data show CDR1 as MNHEY and CDR2 as SVGEGT. V lost 2 bases, J lost 4 bases, and 18 bases lay in between. CDR3 protein: CASSYLGARFLYEQYS. The CDR3 nucleotides read TGTGCCAGCAGTTACCTTGGGGCTAGATTCCTGTACGAGCAGTACTCC.